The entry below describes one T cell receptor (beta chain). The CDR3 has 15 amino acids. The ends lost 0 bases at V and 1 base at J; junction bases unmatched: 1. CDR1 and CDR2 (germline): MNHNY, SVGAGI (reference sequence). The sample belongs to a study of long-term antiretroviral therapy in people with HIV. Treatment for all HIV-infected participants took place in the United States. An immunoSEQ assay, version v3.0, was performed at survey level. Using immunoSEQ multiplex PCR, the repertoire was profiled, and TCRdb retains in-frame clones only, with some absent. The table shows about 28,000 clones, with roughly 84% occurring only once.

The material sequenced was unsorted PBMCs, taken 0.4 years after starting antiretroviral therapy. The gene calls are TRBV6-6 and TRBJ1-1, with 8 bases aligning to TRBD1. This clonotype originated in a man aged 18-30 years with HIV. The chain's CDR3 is CASSYSDRGNTEAFF. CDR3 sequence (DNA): TGTGCCAGCAGTTACTCTGACAGGGGGAACACTGAAGCTTTCTTT.